This is a list of T cell receptor beta chains from one sample in a study of blood T cell repertoires in COVID-19. TCRdb's copy holds only in-frame clones and misses some; the assay was immunoSEQ multiplex PCR. The table records 300,000 to 350,000 clones, 75% to 90% of them present only once. The sequencing input was PBMCs or T cells enriched from blood (not recorded which). The receptors here all came from a man aged 25 to 45 who had recovered from COVID-19. Both conserved end residues are part of each CDR3. The D gene is left open where the match is weak. A clone size is listed for some rows: how often the clone was seen (once, few, many), or a class if it is expanded.

CDR3 DNA | CDR3 protein | V gene | clone size | D gene | J gene
TGTGCCAGCAGCCGCGGCGGCGAATATGGCTACACCTTC | CASSRGGEYGYTF | TRBV3-1/TRBV3-2 | NA | NA | TRBJ1-2
TGTGCCAGCAGCCGGGCGGGACAGGCATCGTTCTACAATGAGCAGTTCTTC | CASSRAGQASFYNEQFF | TRBV5-4 | NA | TRBD1 | TRBJ2-1
TGTGCCACCAGTGATCCCGGGACAGGGGAGGGCCTCGACGATACGCAGTATTTT | CATSDPGTGEGLDDTQYF | TRBV24-1 | NA | TRBD1 | TRBJ2-3
TGCGCCAGCAGCTCCCAGGGGGCGGCCTATGGCTACACCTTC | CASSSQGAAYGYTF | TRBV5-1 | once | TRBD1 | TRBJ1-2
TGTGCCAGCAGTTTAGGACAGGGGGACTCCTACGAGCAGTACTTC | CASSLGQGDSYEQYF | TRBV28 | NA | TRBD1 | TRBJ2-7
TGTGCCAGCAGCTCCAGGGGTTCAACTAATGAAAAACTGTTTTTT | CASSSRGSTNEKLFF | TRBV7-9 | NA | NA | TRBJ1-4
TGCGCCAGCAGCCAAGACCGCGGGACGGCCTTCTCCTACGAGCAGTACTTC | CASSQDRGTAFSYEQYF | TRBV4-1 | once | NA | TRBJ2-7
TGTGCCATCAGTAAACAGGGGAGTCAAGAGACCCAGTACTTC | CAISKQGSQETQYF | TRBV10-3 | NA | TRBD1 | TRBJ2-5
TGTGCCAGCAGCCACCAAACAGGGGTCAATTCACCCCTCCACTTT | CASSHQTGVNSPLHF | TRBV6-5 | few | TRBD1 | TRBJ1-6
TGTGCCAGCAGCGCGCGACTAGCGGCCATCTACAATGAGCAGTTCTTC | CASSARLAAIYNEQFF | TRBV9 | NA | TRBD2 | TRBJ2-1
TGCGCCAGCAGCCTGGGACAGGGGGCGAACACTGAAGCTTTCTTT | CASSLGQGANTEAFF | TRBV5-1 | NA | TRBD1 | TRBJ1-1
TGTGCCAGCAGCTTGAAGCGGACGCCTTCCTATGGCTACACCTTC | CASSLKRTPSYGYTF | TRBV5-5 | NA | NA | TRBJ1-2
TGTGCCAGCAGCCCCGACCAAACGGGCACTGAAGCTTTCTTT | CASSPDQTGTEAFF | TRBV7-2 | NA | NA | TRBJ1-1
TGTGCCAGCAGCCAAGATGAAGCGGGGGGACCATACAATGAGCAGTTCTTC | CASSQDEAGGPYNEQFF | TRBV14 | NA | TRBD2 | TRBJ2-1
TGTGCCAGCAGCTTAGAGGGGGTCCGCGCTGAGGAGTTCTTC | CASSLEGVRAEEFF | TRBV13 | NA | NA | TRBJ2-1
TGTGCCAGTACAACAACGGCGAGGGCAGGTTTAGTTTCCTTC | CASTTTARAGLVSF | TRBV19 | NA | NA | TRBJ1-2
TGTGCCTGGACCTACACCGGGGAGCTGTTTTTT | CAWTYTGELFF | TRBV30 | once | NA | TRBJ2-2
TGTGCCAGCAGCCTCGGCAGCGGGGGGACATACAATGAGCAGTTCTTC | CASSLGSGGTYNEQFF | TRBV5-4 | NA | TRBD2 | TRBJ2-1
TGTGCCAGCAGCTTAGTTGGCGGGGACAGGCCTCAGCCCCAGCATTTT | CASSLVGGDRPQPQHF | TRBV7-2 | NA | TRBD1 | TRBJ1-5
TGTGCCAGCAGTTTATATTCAGGGGGGGACAGGGAGGGTGAAAAACTGTTTTTT | CASSLYSGGDREGEKLFF | TRBV27 | NA | TRBD1 | TRBJ1-4
TGTGCCAGCAGCTCTCGCCGAGGAGACGGGAGCGCCCTCCACTTT | CASSSRRGDGSALHF | TRBV7-2 | NA | NA | TRBJ1-6
TGTGCCAGCTCATCGCCAGGACAGTCCCGTGGGACCCAGTACTTC | CASSSPGQSRGTQYF | TRBV18 | NA | NA | TRBJ2-5
TGTGCCAGCTCACCACAGTCTAGCGGCCTCATCCATGAGCAGTTCTTC | CASSPQSSGLIHEQFF | TRBV18 | NA | TRBD2 | TRBJ2-1
TGTGCCAGCTCACCCTCCTCGCGGGGGTTGGAGACCCAGTACTTC | CASSPSSRGLETQYF | TRBV18 | NA | TRBD2 | TRBJ2-5
TGTGCCAGCTCACGGGGACAGCCCACTGAAGCTTTCTTT | CASSRGQPTEAFF | TRBV18 | NA | TRBD1 | TRBJ1-1
TGTGCCAGCTCACCACCGGGGGCGCAGGAGACCCAGTACTTC | CASSPPGAQETQYF | TRBV18 | NA | NA | TRBJ2-5
TGTGCCAGCAGTATAGGACAGGGGGCGTACCCGCAGTACTTC | CASSIGQGAYPQYF | TRBV27 | NA | TRBD1 | TRBJ2-7
TGCAGCGTTGAAGGCCCGGGACAGAAGGACAATGAGCAGTTCTTC | CSVEGPGQKDNEQFF | TRBV29-1 | NA | TRBD1 | TRBJ2-1
TGCAGCGTTTCTACAGGGAACACTGAAGCTTTCTTT | CSVSTGNTEAFF | TRBV29-1 | NA | NA | TRBJ1-1
TGCGCCAGCAGCCAATCGACAGGGTTTTATGGCTACACCTTC | CASSQSTGFYGYTF | TRBV4-1 | NA | TRBD1 | TRBJ1-2
TGCGCCAGCAGCTTGGGGACTAGCGGGGGAACCTACGAGCAGTACTTC | CASSLGTSGGTYEQYF | TRBV5-1 | NA | TRBD2 | TRBJ2-7
TGTGCCAGCAGTTTATCCCACAGAAGTCACTATGGCTACACCTTC | CASSLSHRSHYGYTF | TRBV28 | NA | NA | TRBJ1-2
TGTGCCAGCTCACCACTCGCGGAGGGGGCTGGCTACACCTTC | CASSPLAEGAGYTF | TRBV18 | NA | TRBD1 | TRBJ1-2
TGTGCCAGCAGCGTTGGCGGGGGAGGGAGCTACAATGAGCAGTTCTTC | CASSVGGGGSYNEQFF | TRBV7-2 | once | TRBD2 | TRBJ2-1
TGTGCCAGTAGTTCGACACGTAATTCACCCCTCCACTTT | CASSSTRNSPLHF | TRBV19 | NA | NA | TRBJ1-6
TGTGCCTCCCCACAATTTATGGGGGCCCCCTACAATGAGCAGTTCTTC | CASPQFMGAPYNEQFF | TRBV30 | NA | NA | TRBJ2-1
TGTGCCAGCAAAGGGACAGGGGGGACTGAAGCTTTCTTT | CASKGTGGTEAFF | TRBV11-1 | NA | TRBD1 | TRBJ1-1
TGTGCCACCAGCAGAGATATGGACACGAACACTGAAGCTTTCTTT | CATSRDMDTNTEAFF | TRBV15 | NA | NA | TRBJ1-1
TGCGCCAGCAGTGAGTTTAGGGAGGGGACCCAGTACTTC | CASSEFREGTQYF | TRBV10-2 | NA | TRBD2 | TRBJ2-5
TGTGCCAGCAGTTTAGAGCATCTCAATGAGCAGTTCTTC | CASSLEHLNEQFF | TRBV12-3/TRBV12-4 | NA | NA | TRBJ2-1
TGTGCCAGCAGCGTAGTCGGGGACTCTGGAAACACCATATATTTT | CASSVVGDSGNTIYF | TRBV9 | NA | NA | TRBJ1-3
TGCGCCAGCAGGCCTATAGCGGGGAGCTCCTACAATGAGCAGTTCTTC | CASRPIAGSSYNEQFF | TRBV5-1 | NA | TRBD2 | TRBJ2-1
TGTGCCAGCAGCTCCTTCTTAGGGGTTAACAATGAGCAGTTCTTC | CASSSFLGVNNEQFF | TRBV5-4 | once | NA | TRBJ2-1
TGTGCCAGCAGTCGGACAGGGCCCTATACGCAGTATTTT | CASSRTGPYTQYF | TRBV27 | NA | TRBD1 | TRBJ2-3
TGTGCCAGCAGTTTATCGAGGGGGTATGGCTACACCTTC | CASSLSRGYGYTF | TRBV27 | once | NA | TRBJ1-2
TGTGCCAGTAGTATGACCCTTGGGGCAGGGCGCATGAACACTGAAGCTTTCTTT | CASSMTLGAGRMNTEAFF | TRBV19 | NA | NA | TRBJ1-1
TGTGCCTCAACCGGGACTAGCGGGGTGCCCTACGAGCAGTACTTC | CASTGTSGVPYEQYF | TRBV3-1/TRBV3-2 | NA | TRBD2 | TRBJ2-7
TGTGCCAGTAGTATCGACAGGGGTTCACCCCTCCACTTT | CASSIDRGSPLHF | TRBV19 | many | TRBD1 | TRBJ1-6
TGTGCCAGCAGCTTGATAGCGGGGGGGCCAAATGAGCAGTTCTTC | CASSLIAGGPNEQFF | TRBV5-5 | NA | TRBD2 | TRBJ2-1
TGTGCCAGCAGCTTGAGGACAGGGATGAACACTGAAGCTTTCTTT | CASSLRTGMNTEAFF | TRBV11-2 | NA | TRBD1 | TRBJ1-1
TGTGCCAGCTCACAGTCTCCGGGACAGGGCTACGAGCAGTACTTC | CASSQSPGQGYEQYF | TRBV18 | NA | TRBD1 | TRBJ2-7
TGTGCCAGCAGCTTAGTCTGGGACAGGGATCGTAGTGAGCAGTTCTTC | CASSLVWDRDRSEQFF | TRBV7-9 | NA | TRBD1 | TRBJ2-1